The source of this TCR beta chain is a study of blood T cell repertoires in COVID-19. About the research overall: The study drew acute and convalescent COVID-19 samples from the United States, Italy and Spain. PBMCs, B-cell-depleted T cells, or T cells provided the cDNA or gDNA that made up the material.

In the authors' workflow: Amplifying reference gene primers gave estimates of nucleated cell counts. The protocol was immunoSEQ multiplex PCR, while the TCRdb copy is restricted to in-frame clones and leaves out a portion. D and trimming come from the DNA, and the V and J calls and clone size come from that table. The data hold 50,000 to 65,000 clones, with 80% to 95% observed a single time. This CDR3 has 15 residues. V dropped 5 bases and J dropped 6; count of bases not matched to a gene: 7. Germline V CDR1 and CDR2: SEHNR, FQNEAQ (reference sequence). The sequencing sample was made of peripheral blood. The sequence derives from a man in his fifties or sixties with active COVID-19. The chain links TRBV7-9 to TRBJ2-2; 9 bases align to TRBD1. The CDR3 spells CASSHRGRNSGELFF. Written as DNA, the CDR3 is TGTGCCAGCAGCCACAGGGGGCGGAATTCCGGGGAGCTGTTTTTT.